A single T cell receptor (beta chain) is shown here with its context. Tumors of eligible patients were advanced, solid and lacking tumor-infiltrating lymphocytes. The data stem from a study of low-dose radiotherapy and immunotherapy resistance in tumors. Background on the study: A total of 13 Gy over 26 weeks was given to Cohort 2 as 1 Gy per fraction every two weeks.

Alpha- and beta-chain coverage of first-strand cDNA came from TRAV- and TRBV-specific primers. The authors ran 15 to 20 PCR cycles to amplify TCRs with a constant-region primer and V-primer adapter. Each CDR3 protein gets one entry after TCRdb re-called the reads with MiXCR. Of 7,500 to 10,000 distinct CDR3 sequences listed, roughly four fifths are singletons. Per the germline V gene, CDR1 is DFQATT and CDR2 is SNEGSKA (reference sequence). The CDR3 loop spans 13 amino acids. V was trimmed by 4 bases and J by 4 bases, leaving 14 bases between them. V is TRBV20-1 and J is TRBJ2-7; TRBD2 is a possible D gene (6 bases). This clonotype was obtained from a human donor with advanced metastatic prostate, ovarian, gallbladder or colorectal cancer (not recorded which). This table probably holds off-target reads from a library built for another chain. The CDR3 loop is CSATAMGRYEQYF. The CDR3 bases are TGCAGTGCTACGGCCATGGGGAGGTACGAGCAGTACTTC.